Below are 5 T cell receptor beta chains sequenced from a single sample in a study of T cells in Graves' hyperthyroidism and ophthalmopathy. The investigators amplified TCR beta CDR3 regions from RNA transcripts. The HTBI primer set drove a first-round RT-PCR of the TCR CDR3. TCRdb re-derived calls from the multiplex PCR reads in MiXCR, one entry per CDR3 protein. The sample has about 600,000 distinct CDR3 sequences; roughly 15% are singletons. Sequences were obtained from blood. These receptors were obtained from a woman aged 45-59 years with Graves' ophthalmopathy.

The J gene is TRBJ1-1, the V gene TRBV27; D remains ambiguous. The V gene's germline CDR1 is MNHEY and CDR2 SMNVEV (reference sequence). This CDR3 contains 12 residues. V lost 1 base, J lost 12 bases, and 12 bases lay in between. CDR3 residues: CASSLFPGETFF. DNA of the CDR3: TGTGCCAGCAGTTTATTCCCGGGAGAAACTTTCTTT.

At least ten counts were recorded for this clonotype. The rearrangement links TRBV29-1 to TRBJ2-1; D is ambiguous. The CDR3 extends over 15 amino acids. In germline, CDR1 is SQVTM, CDR2 ANQGSEA. Trimming stripped 7 bases from V and 3 bases from J, with 19 bases between. The CDR3 nucleotides are TGCAGCGGTGGGCCCGCCGGGTGGTTCTACAATGAGCAGTTCTTC. It codes for CSGGPAGWFYNEQFF.

This clonotype came up many times. This chain uses TRBV11-3 with TRBJ1-2; the match to TRBD1 covers 7 bases. This CDR3 is built from 17 residues. V lost 4 bases and J lost 4; bases outside the gene matches: 15. The germline CDR1 and CDR2 sequences are SGHNT and YENEEA. The CDR3 sequence: CASSSPRTGTDIYGYTF. The CDR3 DNA is TGTGCCAGCAGCTCCCCCCGGACCGGGACAGACATCTATGGCTACACCTTC.

This clonotype was counted at least ten times. The chain recombines TRBV7-6 with TRBJ2-1; 12 positions agree with TRBD2. The CDR3 totals 16 residues. CDR1 is SGHVS and CDR2 is FNYEAQ in the germline V gene. The V segment lost 2 bases and the J segment 7 bases; nucleotides outside the gene matches: 6. Written as DNA, the CDR3 is TGTGCCAGCAGCTTATTAGTACTAGCGGGAGGAAATGAGCAGTTCTTC. It is translated as CASSLLVLAGGNEQFF.

This clonotype was detected many times. This chain joins TRBV28 and TRBJ1-5; D is undetermined. Deletions cut 2 bases from V and 0 bases from J, with 23 bases between. This CDR3 has 20 amino acids. Germline V gives CDR1 MDHEN, CDR2 SYDVKM. CDR3 protein: CASSLDGRSILRASNQPQHF. The CDR3 DNA is TGTGCCAGCAGTTTAGATGGTAGGTCGATATTAAGGGCTAGCAATCAGCCCCAGCATTTT.